One TCR beta chain is described in this entry. Its antigen is as yet unknown. This sample is part of a study of T cells in localized non-small cell lung cancer. The method was immunoSEQ multiplex PCR; TCRdb's version includes in-frame clones alone and lacks a portion of them. The sample comprises 25,000 to 35,000 clones, roughly 75% of which are singletons, and about 16% rests with the top ten. The study's findings and limits: Heterogeneity is still possible, as just one tumor region was sequenced. There was higher T cell clonality in uninvolved adjacent lung than in tumor, and it was highest there. In adjacent lung, a median roughly 57 of the top 100 tumor clones were found. A higher density of T cells in blood coincided with extended overall survival.

V dropped 10 bases and J dropped 0 bases, with 16 bases sitting between them. This CDR3 comprises 15 residues. CDR1 is LNHDA and CDR2 is SQIVND in the germline V gene (reference sequence). This receptor was taken from an older male donor with stage III squamous cell lung carcinoma. The sequencing used peripheral blood, collected before any cancer treatment. The chain has TRBV19 and TRBJ2-1, with TRBD2 as a possible D gene (6 bases). CDR3 sequence (DNA): TGTGCCACACAAAGAGGGGACTTCTCCTACAATGAGCAGTTCTTC. It translates to CATQRGDFSYNEQFF.